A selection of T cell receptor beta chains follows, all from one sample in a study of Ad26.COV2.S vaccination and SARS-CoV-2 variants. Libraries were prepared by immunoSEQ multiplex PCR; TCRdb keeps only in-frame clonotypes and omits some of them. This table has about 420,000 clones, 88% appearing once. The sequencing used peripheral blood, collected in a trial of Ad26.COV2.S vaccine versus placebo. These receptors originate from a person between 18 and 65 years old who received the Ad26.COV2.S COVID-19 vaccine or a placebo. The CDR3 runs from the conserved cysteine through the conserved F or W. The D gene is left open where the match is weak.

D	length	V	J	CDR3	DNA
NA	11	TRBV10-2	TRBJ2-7	CASRSAGEQYF	TGCGCCAGCCGCTCGGCTGGCGAGCAGTACTTC
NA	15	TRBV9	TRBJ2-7	CASSVAPGAAYEQYF	TGTGCCAGCAGCGTAGCGCCGGGGGCTGCCTACGAGCAGTACTTC
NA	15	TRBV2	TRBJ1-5	CASSEGGQHNQPQHF	TGTGCCAGCAGTGAGGGTGGACAGCACAATCAGCCCCAGCATTTT
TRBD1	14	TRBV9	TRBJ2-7	CASSVGQSYYEQYF	TGTGCCAGCAGCGTGGGACAGAGTTACTACGAGCAGTACTTC
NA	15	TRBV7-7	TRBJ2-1	CASSLGGTEYNEQFF	TGTGCTAGCTCATTAGGCGGGACAGAGTACAATGAGCAGTTCTTC
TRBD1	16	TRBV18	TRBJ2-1	CASSTSLGQIYNEQFF	TGTGCCAGCTCCACCTCTCTGGGACAGATTTACAATGAGCAGTTCTTC
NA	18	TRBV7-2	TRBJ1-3	CASSRSNTDGSSGNTIYF	TGTGCCAGCAGCAGATCCAATACAGACGGGAGCTCTGGAAACACCATATATTTT
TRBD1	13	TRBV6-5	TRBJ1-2	CASTVDRGHGYTF	TGTGCCAGCACGGTGGACAGGGGTCATGGCTACACCTTC
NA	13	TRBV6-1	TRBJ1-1	CASSDSRGTEAFF	TGTGCCAGCAGTGATAGCAGGGGCACTGAAGCTTTCTTT
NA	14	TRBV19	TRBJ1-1	CASLHRASNTEAFF	TGTGCCAGTTTACACAGGGCTAGCAACACTGAAGCTTTCTTT
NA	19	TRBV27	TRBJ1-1	CASSLKGMRIGGMNTEAFF	TGTGCCAGCAGTTTGAAGGGGATGAGGATCGGAGGCATGAACACTGAAGCTTTCTTT